Listed below are T cell receptor beta chains from one sample, sequenced in a study of T cells in severe cutaneous drug reactions. TCRdb reprocessed the multiplex PCR reads and reports one entry per CDR3 protein, with no DNA. The repertoire table contains about 5,500 distinct CDR3 sequences. The sequencing input was PBMCs. The source of these receptors is a human donor with a severe cutaneous adverse drug reaction. The CDR3 runs from the conserved cysteine through the conserved F or W. Each record gives: clone size, J gene, V gene, CDR3 protein. Size values are once, few and many counts, or a class for expanded clones, and some rows have none.

-,TRBJ2-5,TRBV7-2,CASSLGSGRGQETQYF
medium-sized,TRBJ2-7,TRBV4-1,CASSQGLAGEDEQYF
-,TRBJ2-7,TRBV6-1,CASSAALSEAYEQYF
medium-sized,TRBJ2-3,TRBV28,CATSSTGAEDTQYF
-,TRBJ1-1,TRBV20-1,CSARKGQGVNTEAFF
medium-sized,TRBJ1-1,TRBV25-1,CASSGGQPNTEAFF
-,TRBJ2-1,TRBV7-8,CASSKGTVNEQFF
medium-sized,TRBJ1-1,TRBV7-2,CASSLAPASTEAFF
-,TRBJ1-3,TRBV20-1,CSARRDSGNTIYF
-,TRBJ1-3,TRBV4-3,CASSQEPQIGNTIYF
-,TRBJ2-7,TRBV9,CASSVSGQGYEQYF
medium-sized,TRBJ1-1,TRBV4-1,CASSQDSNTEAFF
-,TRBJ1-1,TRBV7-9,CASSLVESGTEAFF
-,TRBJ2-7,TRBV5-1,CASSLLELAGHEQYF
medium-sized,TRBJ2-1,TRBV6-2/TRBV6-3,CASSLAGVTNEQFF
medium-sized,TRBJ1-5,TRBV19,CASSIMREPQHF